Each of the 5 T cell receptor beta chains below was sequenced from the same sample in a study of chemoradiotherapy in HPV16-positive cancers. TCRdb's table, derived via immunoSEQ multiplex PCR, lists solely in-frame clones and lacks some. The sample records some 14,000 clones, about four fifths being singletons. Sample acquisition took place from a patient who underwent chemoradiotherapy. These receptors came from a human donor with HPV-associated anogenital cancer.

The chain couples TRBV19 to TRBJ2-6, with 9 bases aligning to TRBD1. Germline values: CDR1 LNHDA, CDR2 SQIVND (reference sequence). The CDR3 runs 15 residues. The CDR3 region has the DNA TGTGCAACTACGACAGGGGGCTCTGGGGCCAACGTCCTGACTTTC. Translating it yields CATTTGGSGANVLTF.

Here the CDR3 DNA reads TGTGCCAGCAGCCAACACCTAAGCACAGATACGCAGTATTTT. This gives the protein CASSQHLSTDTQYF. V and J are TRBV14 and TRBJ2-3; D gene uncertain. This CDR3 spans 14 amino acids. Germline-derived CDR1 and CDR2 are SGHDN and FVKESK. The ends were cut back, 2 bases at V and 0 bases at J, with 6 bases in the middle.

The chain has TRBV7-3 and TRBJ2-1; TRBD2 agrees at 8 bases. Trimming took 1 base from V and 8 from J; bases not matched to a gene: 10. Germline V lookup: CDR1 SGHTA, CDR2 FQGTGA. This CDR3 spans 16 amino acids. CDR3 region: CASSLRAGGHGDEQFF. CDR3 coding DNA: TGTGCCAGCAGCTTAAGGGCGGGGGGTCATGGGGATGAGCAGTTCTTC.

The chain carries TRBV5-1 and TRBJ2-5; 8 nucleotides align to TRBD1. Looked up from germline, CDR1 is SGHRS and CDR2 is YFSETQ. Trimming took 0 bases from V and 4 from J; bases not matched to a gene: 8. The CDR3 spans 16 residues. Written as DNA, the CDR3 is TGCGCCAGCAGCTTGGCCGGACAGGGACTTTTAGAGACCCAGTACTTC. Encoded protein: CASSLAGQGLLETQYF.

In regard to this clone: Other DNA variants within this sample encode the same CDR3. Written as DNA, the CDR3 is TGTGCCAGCTCACCATCAGATGAAAAACTGTTTTTT. It yields the protein CASSPSDEKLFF. This rearrangement joins TRBV18 to TRBJ1-4; D is unclear. Germline V lookup: CDR1 KGHSH, CDR2 LQKENI. This CDR3 is built from 12 residues. Trimming took off 2 bases at V and 6 bases at J, with 4 bases between the two ends. The entire variable domain, with the rest obtained from reference TRBV18 and TRBJ1-4, is as follows: NAGVMQNPRHLVRRRGQEARLRCSPMKGHSHVYWYRQLPEEGLKFMVYLQKENIIDESGMPKERFSAEFPKEGPSILRIQQVVRGDSAAYFCASSPSDEKLFFGSGTQLSVL.